One sample yielded the 29 T cell receptor beta chains listed below, sequenced in a study of CD8+CD57+ T cells in acquired aplastic anemia. Patients sequenced had flow cytometry evidence of CD8+CD57+ cell expansion. The study profiled TCR beta VDJ and CDR3 using genomic DNA as template. Via MiXCR, TCRdb re-called the reads, giving one row per CDR3 protein. This sample carries 95,000 to 150,000 distinct CDR3 sequences, about 43% of them seen once, and the ten largest clones take 2.6%. Sequences were obtained from sorted CD4+, CD8+, or CD8+CD57+ T cells (not recorded which) from PBMCs. The source of these receptors is a human donor with aplastic anemia.

On this clonotype itself: This may arise from a read error, as a much more abundant clone is one base away. The V gene is TRBV4-2, the J gene TRBJ1-4, with D unresolved. V lost 4 bases, J lost 0 bases, and 12 bases lay in between. CDR1 LGHNA and CDR2 YNFKEQ come from the germline V gene. The CDR3 is 16 amino acids. CDR3 nucleotide sequence: TGTGCCAGCAGCCGAGTAAGACATTCAACTAATGAAAAACTGTTTTTT. The encoded protein is CASSRVRHSTNEKLFF.

This clonotype has just a few counts. A junction boundary mismatches the germline segment, possibly from a read error. The chain combines TRBV12-3 or TRBV12-4 with TRBJ2-7, with 7 bases that match TRBD2. CDR3 length: 13 residues. CDR3 DNA: TGTGCCAGCAGTTACGTCTCTAGCGGCCCGGGCCCCTTC. It specifies CASSYVSSGPGPF.

The CDR3 here is CASNKEARGQPQHF. The CDR3 coding sequence is TGTGCCAGCAACAAGGAAGCCCGGGGTCAGCCCCAGCATTTT. V is TRBV19 and J is TRBJ1-5; no firm D call. Germline V CDR1 and CDR2: LNHDA, SQIVND (reference sequence). The CDR3 is 14 residues long. V was clipped by 9 bases and J by 6 bases, with 18 bases between them.

V gene TRBV20-1 combines with J gene TRBJ2-5; the match to TRBD2 covers 7 bases. The J segment lost 3 bases and the V segment lost 6 bases, leaving 19 bases of the junction unmatched. Germline V gene sequence: CDR1 DFQATT, CDR2 SNEGSKA (reference sequence). There are 17 residues in the CDR3. The CDR3 protein is CSAQGAGPPGNKETQYF. The CDR3 region has the DNA TGCAGTGCCCAGGGAGCGGGACCCCCGGGAAATAAAGAGACCCAGTACTTC.

The rearrangement joins TRBV10-3 to TRBJ1-2, with D hard to call. This CDR3 contains 12 residues. V was pared by 6 bases and J by 1 base, with 6 bases between. Germline CDR1 ENHRY, CDR2 SYGVKD. The chain's CDR3 is CAIRKGNYGYTF. CDR3 nucleotides: TGTGCCATCAGAAAGGGTAACTATGGCTACACCTTC.

This clonotype showed up just a few times. The chain has TRBV24-1 and TRBJ2-5; TRBD2 matches at 14 bases. The CDR3 has 16 residues. V dropped 9 bases and J dropped 1; count of bases not matched to a gene: 6. Germline CDR1 and CDR2: KGHDR and SFDVKD. The DNA of the CDR3 is TGTGCCACCGTTGGGACTAGCGGGGGCCCCCAAGAGACCCAGTACTTC. Protein product: CATVGTSGGPQETQYF.

The rearrangement uses TRBV11-1 and TRBJ2-5, with D hard to call. Germline CDR1 reads SGHAT; CDR2 reads FQDESV (reference sequence). V was cut by 3 bases and J by 2 bases, with 10 bases left in between. The CDR3 spans 14 residues. The DNA of the CDR3 is TGTGCCAGCAGCTTCTCTGTCCCGCAAGAGACCCAGTACTTC. It specifies CASSFSVPQETQYF.

The rearrangement uses TRBV20-1 and TRBJ2-7, with no clear D. CDR3 length: 12 amino acids. The V gene lost 7 bases and the J gene lost 4 bases, with 14 bases spanning the gap. Germline CDR1 DFQATT, CDR2 SNEGSKA (reference sequence). Here the CDR3 reads CSGEGSEYEQYF. CDR3 sequence (DNA): TGCAGTGGGGAAGGCAGTGAGTACGAGCAGTACTTC.

This clonotype was detected ten times or more. V usage is TRBV4-3 and J usage is TRBJ1-2; D perhaps matches TRBD1 (6 bases). Germline CDR1 and CDR2: LGHNA and YSLEER. This CDR3 contains 15 residues. V was pared by 0 bases and J by 5 bases, with 13 bases between. CDR3: CASSQDYRDIYGYTF. The CDR3 nucleotides are TGCGCCAGCAGCCAAGACTACCGGGACATATATGGCTACACCTTC.

The chain couples TRBV20-1 to TRBJ1-2; tentative D call: TRBD1 (5 bases). The V and J ends lost 6 bases and 3 bases respectively, with 11 bases between them. The CDR3 totals 12 residues. CDR1 is DFQATT and CDR2 is SNEGSKA in the germline V gene (reference sequence). CDR3 residues: CSADSLDYGYTF. DNA of the CDR3: TGCAGTGCCGACAGCCTAGACTATGGCTACACCTTC.

This clonotype has a count of ten or more. The chain links TRBV7-2 to TRBJ1-5, with 8 positions matching TRBD1. The germline gives CDR1 SGHTA, CDR2 FQGNSA. The CDR3 spans 15 residues. Trimming took 5 bases from V and 1 from J; bases not matched to a gene: 4. CDR3 sequence (DNA): TGTGCCAGCAGCATCCGACAGGGGAGCAATCAGCCCCAGCATTTT. It is translated as CASSIRQGSNQPQHF.

This clonotype has ten or more counts. The chain carries TRBV6-1 and TRBJ1-5; D might be TRBD1 (5 bases). CDR1 is MNHNS and CDR2 is SASEGT in the germline V gene. This CDR3 region has 17 residues. V was shortened by 0 bases and J by 6 bases, with 18 bases between the two germline ends. The CDR3 is CASSEAFRAGSSQPQHF. DNA of the CDR3: TGTGCCAGCAGTGAAGCGTTCCGGGCAGGGAGTAGTCAGCCCCAGCATTTT.

The V and J genes are TRBV29-1 and TRBJ1-2; possible D gene TRBD1, 5 bases. The V gene's germline CDR1 is SQVTM and CDR2 ANQGSEA. Trimming took 6 bases from V and 2 from J, leaving 13 bases between them. CDR3 length equals 13 residues. The CDR3 bases are TGCAGCGTGGAGGTTCAGGGCAACTATGGCTACACCTTC. Translation: CSVEVQGNYGYTF.

A remark on this clonotype: A clone one base away is much larger, so this may be a read error. The V call is TRBV6-5, the J call TRBJ1-1; the D is unclear. CDR3 length: 14 residues. Looked up from germline, CDR1 is MNHEY and CDR2 is SVGAGI. Here the CDR3 DNA reads TGTGCCAGCAGTTACGAACAGACTACAACTGAAGCTCTCTTT. It specifies CASSYEQTTTEALF.

This chain connects TRBV10-1 to TRBJ2-3; tentatively, D is TRBD1 or TRBD2 (5 bases each). V lost 8 bases and J 2 bases, leaving 17 bases between the germline ends. The CDR3 is 15 amino acids. Looked up from germline, CDR1 is WNHNN and CDR2 is SYGVQD (reference sequence). CDR3 loop: CASSRDHLPTDTQYF. In DNA, the CDR3 is TGCGCCAGCTCTAGGGACCACCTTCCCACAGATACGCAGTATTTT.

Many counts were recorded for this clonotype. The chain has TRBV2 and TRBJ2-1, with TRBD2 matching over 8 bases. The CDR3 runs to 17 residues. Trimming removed 3 bases from V and 3 bases from J; junction bases left unmatched: 10. Germline lookup yields CDR1 SNHLY and CDR2 FYNNEI. DNA of the CDR3: TGTGCCAGCAGTGATTGGGGTCCGGGGGGGCTCTACAATGAGCAGTTCTTC. Its translation is CASSDWGPGGLYNEQFF.

The chain links TRBV7-9 to TRBJ2-5; 9 nucleotides line up with TRBD1. Germline CDR1 and CDR2: SEHNR and FQNEAQ (reference sequence). J was trimmed by 4 bases and V by 4 bases; bases with no gene match: 7. The CDR3 is 15 amino acids. The CDR3 is CASSSAGQGPETQYF. The DNA for the CDR3 is TGTGCCAGCAGCTCAGCGGGACAGGGTCCAGAGACCCAGTACTTC. The whole variable domain, remainder taken from reference TRBV7-9 and TRBJ2-5, is DTGVSQNPRHKITKRGQNVTFRCDPISEHNRLYWYRQTLGQGPEFLTYFQNEAQLEKSRLLSDRFSAERPKGSFSTLEIQRTEQGDSAMYLCASSSAGQGPETQYFGPGTRLLVL.

The table lists this clonotype with many counts. This sequence joins TRBV4-3 and TRBJ2-3; TRBD1 might be the D (6 bases). Germline V gives CDR1 LGHNA, CDR2 YSLEER. V was clipped by 4 bases and J by 2 bases, with 7 bases between them. CDR3 length: 13 amino acids. CDR3 in DNA: TGCGCCAGCAGCCCAGGGGTCACAGATACGCAGTATTTT. It yields the protein CASSPGVTDTQYF.

This clonotype was counted ten times or more. The chain joins TRBV27 to TRBJ1-2, with TRBD1 matching 8 bases. CDR1 and CDR2 (germline): MNHEY, SMNVEV (reference sequence). The CDR3 is made up of 11 amino acids. J was trimmed by 5 bases and V by 8 bases; bases with no gene match: 1. CDR3 residues: CASGQGYGYTF. CDR3 nucleotide sequence: TGTGCCAGCGGACAGGGATATGGCTACACCTTC.

This chain uses TRBV2 with TRBJ1-6; the D gene is possibly TRBD1 (5 bases). V was trimmed by 5 bases and J by 8 bases, leaving 13 bases between them. The CDR3 contains 14 residues. Germline loops: CDR1 SNHLY, CDR2 FYNNEI. The DNA for the CDR3 is TGTGCCAGCAGTTACTTTGGCAGGGATTCACCCCTCCACTTT. This translates into CASSYFGRDSPLHF.

The chain has TRBV29-1 and TRBJ2-7, with D unclear. Germline assignment: CDR1 SQVTM and CDR2 ANQGSEA. This CDR3 spans 15 amino acids. The ends were cut back, 5 bases at V and 0 bases at J, with 17 bases in the middle. CDR3 loop: CSVLGWSGSSYEQYF. The CDR3 bases are TGCAGCGTTCTCGGGTGGAGTGGAAGCTCCTACGAGCAGTACTTC.

This clonotype was counted ten times or more. This chain connects TRBV10-3 to TRBJ2-3; 10 bases map to TRBD1. The CDR3 contains 14 residues. After removal of 11 bases from V and 4 bases from J, the junction contained 9 bases not matched to a gene. Germline V gene lookup returns CDR1 ENHRY and CDR2 SYGVKD. CDR3 amino acids: CAVGQGGGPDTQYF. CDR3 sequence (DNA): TGTGCCGTCGGACAGGGGGGAGGGCCAGATACGCAGTATTTT.

This clonotype was detected ten times or more. The chain carries TRBV5-1 and TRBJ2-2; D is ambiguous. V was cut by 2 bases and J by 0 bases, with 8 bases left in between. The CDR3 totals 15 residues. Germline CDR1 and CDR2: SGHRS and YFSETQ. The CDR3: CASSLGRSNTGELFF. The CDR3 DNA is TGCGCCAGCAGCTTAGGCAGATCGAACACCGGGGAGCTGTTTTTT.

This clonotype was detected ten times or more. In nucleotides, the CDR3 is TGTGCCAGCAGCGTAGGACAGGAAAGCACTGAAGCTTTCTTT. Amino acids: CASSVGQESTEAFF. V gene TRBV9 combines with J gene TRBJ1-1, with D perhaps matching TRBD1 (6 bases). Germline-derived CDR1 and CDR2 are SGDLS and YYNGEE. V lost 0 bases to trimming and J lost 4 bases, with 10 bases between them. There are 14 residues in the CDR3. Combining the CDR3 with reference TRBV9 and TRBJ1-1 gives the whole variable domain DSGVTQTPKHLITATGQRVTLRCSPRSGDLSVYWYQQSLDQGLQFLIQYYNGEERAKGNILERFSAQQFPDLHSELNLSSLELGDSALYFCASSVGQESTEAFFGQGTRLTVV.

Concerning this clonotype itself: This likely comes from a read error, as the CDR3 has no conserved phenylalanine or tryptophan at its end. The limits of the CDR3 on the DNA are not certain, so only TCRdb's listed CDR3 is given. This chain uses TRBV5-6 with TRBJ2-7; the D call TRBD1 from the table was never checked on the DNA. From germline, CDR1 is SGHDT and CDR2 YYEEEE. The length of the CDR3 is 9 amino acids, counting both ends. The CDR3 reads CASSRLSGQ.

This clonotype has only a few counts. The CDR3 nucleotides are TGTGCCAGCTCACCGGACCGGAGCTCTGGAAACACCATATATTTT. Its translation is CASSPDRSSGNTIYF. This sequence joins TRBV18 and TRBJ1-3; D not certain. Looked up from germline, CDR1 is KGHSH and CDR2 is LQKENI. There are 15 residues in the CDR3. V lost 3 bases and J 0 bases, leaving 9 bases between the germline ends.

The gene calls are TRBV11-2 and TRBJ2-1, with 10 bases fitting TRBD2. Per the germline V gene, CDR1 is SGHAT and CDR2 is FQNNGV. The CDR3 totals 17 residues. With V trimmed by 5 bases and J by 7 bases, 14 bases remained unmatched. The CDR3 spells CASSRQGSGGAINEQFF. The CDR3 DNA reads as TGTGCCAGCAGCCGCCAGGGGAGCGGGGGGGCCATTAATGAGCAGTTCTTC.

There are a few counts of this clonotype. A read error may produce the germline difference seen at one junction end. The chain joins TRBV11-2 to TRBJ1-2, with D possibly TRBD1 on 6 matching bases. The germline V gene encodes CDR1 SGHAT and CDR2 FQNNGV. This CDR3 is built from 16 residues. CDR3 sequence: CASSSNRGDRGRGYAF. For the CDR3, the DNA is TGTGCCAGCAGCTCGAATAGGGGGGACCGCGGAAGAGGCTACGCCTTC.

This clonotype was seen ten or more times. The chain links TRBV5-1 to TRBJ1-5; TRBD1 matches at 7 bases. The germline V gene encodes CDR1 SGHRS and CDR2 YFSETQ. J lost 3 bases, V lost 2 bases, and 5 bases had no gene match. This CDR3 region has 15 residues. CDR3 amino acids: CASSFETGPNQPQHF. As DNA, the CDR3 is TGCGCCAGCAGCTTTGAGACAGGGCCCAATCAGCCCCAGCATTTT.